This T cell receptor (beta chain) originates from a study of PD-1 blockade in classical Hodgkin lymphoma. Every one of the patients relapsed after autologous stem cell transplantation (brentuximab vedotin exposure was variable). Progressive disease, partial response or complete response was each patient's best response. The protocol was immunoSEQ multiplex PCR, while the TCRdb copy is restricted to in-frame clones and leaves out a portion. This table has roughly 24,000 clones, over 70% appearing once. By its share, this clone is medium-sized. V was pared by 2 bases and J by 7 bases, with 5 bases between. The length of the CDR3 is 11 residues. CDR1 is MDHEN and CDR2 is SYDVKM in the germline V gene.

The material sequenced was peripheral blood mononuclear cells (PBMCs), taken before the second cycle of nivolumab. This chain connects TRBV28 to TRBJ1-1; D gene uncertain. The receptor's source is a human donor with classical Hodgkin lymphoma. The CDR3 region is CASSLGLEAFF. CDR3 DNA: TGTGCCAGCAGTTTAGGGCTTGAAGCTTTCTTT.